The rows below give T cell receptor beta chains drawn from one sample of a study of CD8+ T cells in alopecia areata. Some clones are missing from TCRdb's copy, which holds only in-frame ones; the method was immunoSEQ multiplex PCR. Of approximately 190,000 clones listed, 58% are singletons. Here the sequenced sample was CD4+ T cells sorted from blood, taken at week 24, from a patient treated with tofacitinib. The receptors were sampled from a human donor with alopecia areata. Both conserved end residues are part of each CDR3. The D gene is left open where the match is weak. Clone size is not always given. Where it is, it says once, few, many or a class for expanded clones.

clone_size	v_call	j_call	d_call	cdr3_nt	cdr3_aa
few	TRBV7-9	TRBJ2-1	.	TGTGCCAGCGCCCTGGGACAAAGCTCCTACAATGAGCAGTTCTTC	CASALGQSSYNEQFF
few	TRBV5-1	TRBJ2-5	TRBD1	TGCGCCAGCAGCTCACGACAGGGGGCCGGGGAGACCCAGTACTTC	CASSSRQGAGETQYF
.	TRBV29-1	TRBJ1-5	.	TGCAGCGTTGCGTCCGGGGGTGGCCAGCCCCAGCATTTT	CSVASGGGQPQHF
.	TRBV5-6	TRBJ2-7	.	TGTGCCAGCAGCGGGGAGTACGAGCAGTACTTC	CASSGEYEQYF
few	TRBV7-9	TRBJ2-5	TRBD1	TGTGCCAGCAGCTTAAACAGGGGAGAGACCCAGTACTTC	CASSLNRGETQYF
few	TRBV7-2	TRBJ1-2	.	TGTGCCAGCAGCTTATCTGCAGGGGAGGTGGACTACACCTTC	CASSLSAGEVDYTF
.	TRBV10-3	TRBJ2-1	.	TGTGCCATCAGTGAGAGGGCAGGCACCTACAATGAGCAGTTCTTC	CAISERAGTYNEQFF
few	TRBV7-2	TRBJ2-7	.	TGTGCCAGCAGCTTAGGTGCGTCCACATCCTACGAGCAGTACTTC	CASSLGASTSYEQYF
once	TRBV7-3	TRBJ2-3	.	TGTGCCAGCAGTAGTTATCTCACAGATACGCAGTATTTT	CASSSYLTDTQYF
few	TRBV9	TRBJ1-2	TRBD1	TGTGCCAGCAGTTCGACAGGGCGTTATGGCTACACCTTC	CASSSTGRYGYTF
.	TRBV5-1	TRBJ2-3	.	TGCGCCAGCAGCCACGGGGGGCCAGTCGATACGCAGTATTTT	CASSHGGPVDTQYF
few	TRBV7-2	TRBJ2-7	.	TGTGCCAGCAGCCTAGGTGATTCGGACGAGCAATACTTC	CASSLGDSDEQYF
.	TRBV7-2	TRBJ2-7	.	TGTGCCAGCAGCTTAGAAGAGGGACCCTCCTACGAGCAGTACTTC	CASSLEEGPSYEQYF
once	TRBV29-1	TRBJ1-1	TRBD1	TGCAGCGTATGGGACAGGGCGGCTTTCTTT	CSVWDRAAFF
.	TRBV7-3	TRBJ1-1	.	TGTGCCAGCAGCCCTAGTGGACAGGAAGCTTTCTTT	CASSPSGQEAFF
.	TRBV30	TRBJ2-3	.	TGTGCCTGGGCGGAGGGACAGAACACAGATACGCAGTATTTT	CAWAEGQNTDTQYF
.	TRBV7-9	TRBJ2-1	.	TGTGCCAGCAGCTTTTTCTATACCTCCTACAATGAGCAGTTCTTC	CASSFFYTSYNEQFF
.	TRBV30	TRBJ2-2	TRBD2	TGTGCCCGGGAGGCGGGAGGAAAAGGCGGGGAGCTGTTTTTT	CAREAGGKGGELFF
.	TRBV4-3	TRBJ2-3	TRBD2	TGCGCCAGCAGCCAATCGGGGGGATTGACAGATACGCAGTATTTT	CASSQSGGLTDTQYF
.	TRBV2	TRBJ1-2	.	TGTGCCAGCGGGACGGACAACTATGGCTACACCTTC	CASGTDNYGYTF
.	TRBV7-2	TRBJ2-3	.	TGTGCCAGCAGCTTTAGCTACGAAGATACGCAGTATTTT	CASSFSYEDTQYF
few	TRBV19	TRBJ1-5	.	TGTGCCAGTAGGGCAGGGGCTGGCAGCAATCAGCCCCAGCATTTT	CASRAGAGSNQPQHF
.	TRBV30	TRBJ1-2	.	TGTGCCTGGATTTTGACGGACCTAAACTATGGCTACACCTTC	CAWILTDLNYGYTF
.	TRBV27	TRBJ2-5	TRBD2	TGTGCCAGCAGTCAAAGGGGGTTCCGGACTAGCGGGGACGAGACCCAGTACTTC	CASSQRGFRTSGDETQYF
few	TRBV29-1	TRBJ1-1	.	TGCAGCGTTGAAGGCGTACCGGCAACCTTT	CSVEGVPATF